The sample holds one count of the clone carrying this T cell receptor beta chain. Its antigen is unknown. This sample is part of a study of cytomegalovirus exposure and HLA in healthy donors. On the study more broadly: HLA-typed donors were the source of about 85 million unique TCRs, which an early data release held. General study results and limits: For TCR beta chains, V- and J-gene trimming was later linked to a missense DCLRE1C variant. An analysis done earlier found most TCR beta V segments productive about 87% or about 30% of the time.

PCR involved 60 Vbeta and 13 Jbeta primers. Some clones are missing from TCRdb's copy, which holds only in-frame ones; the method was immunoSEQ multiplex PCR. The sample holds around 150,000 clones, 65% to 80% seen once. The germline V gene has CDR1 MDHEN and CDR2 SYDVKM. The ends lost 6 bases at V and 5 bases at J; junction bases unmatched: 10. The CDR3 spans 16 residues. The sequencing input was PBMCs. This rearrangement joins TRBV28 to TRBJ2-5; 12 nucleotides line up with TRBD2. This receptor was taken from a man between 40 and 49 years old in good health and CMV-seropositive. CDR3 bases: TGTGCCAGCAGGGCACGACTAGCGGGAGTCCTGGAGACCCAGTACTTC. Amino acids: CASRARLAGVLETQYF.